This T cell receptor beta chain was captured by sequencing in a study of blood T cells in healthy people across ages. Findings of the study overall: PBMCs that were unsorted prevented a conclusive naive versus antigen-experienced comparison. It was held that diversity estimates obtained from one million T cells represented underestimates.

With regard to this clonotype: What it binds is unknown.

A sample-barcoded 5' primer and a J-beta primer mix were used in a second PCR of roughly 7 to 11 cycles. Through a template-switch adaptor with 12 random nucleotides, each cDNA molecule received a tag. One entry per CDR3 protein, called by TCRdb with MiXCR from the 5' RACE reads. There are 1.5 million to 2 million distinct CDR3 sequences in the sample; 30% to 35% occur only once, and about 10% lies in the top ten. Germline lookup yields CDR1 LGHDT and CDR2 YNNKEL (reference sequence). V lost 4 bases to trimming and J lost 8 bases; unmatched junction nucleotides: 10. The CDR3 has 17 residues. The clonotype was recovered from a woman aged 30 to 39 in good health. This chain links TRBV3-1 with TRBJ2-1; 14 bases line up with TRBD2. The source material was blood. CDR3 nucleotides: TGTGCCAGCAGCCTCCGATGGGGGACTAGCGGGAGCCATGAGCAGTTCTTC. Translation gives CASSLRWGTSGSHEQFF.